These 29 T cell receptor beta chains were all obtained from the same sample, sequenced in a study of T cell clonality in common variable immunodeficiency. Repertoires were generated with immunoSEQ multiplex PCR, while TCRdb's copy carries only in-frame clones and drops some. The counts give about 26,000 clones, none of them seen only once; nearly 25% is held by the top ten. Study-wide findings and caveats: Common variable immunodeficiency TCR beta sequences reportedly had fewer deletions and N-nucleotide insertions.

No cognate antigen is known for these TCRs. The sample was peripheral blood mononuclear cells. All receptors come from a human donor with common variable immunodeficiency.

There are a few counts of this clone. The CDR3 end falls 3 residues outside the read, so it is completed with the germline J gene. The chain carries TRBV19 and TRBJ2-2; 9 bases align to TRBD1. This CDR3 comprises 13 residues. Germline CDR1 is LNHDA and CDR2 is SQIVND (reference sequence). Trimming cost V 4 bases and J 6 bases; bases outside gene matches: 0. The CDR3 bases that were read are TGTGCCAGTAGTAGACAGGGGGCCGGGGAG. Amino acid sequence: CASSRQGAGE. The entire CDR3 reads CASSRQGAGELFF.

This clone was counted many times. The DNA ends 3 residues before the CDR3 does, and the rest of the CDR3 is filled in from the germline J gene. This chain joins TRBV7-2 and TRBJ2-3; no firm D call. There are 15 residues in the CDR3. Germline V gives CDR1 SGHTA, CDR2 FQGNSA. The V end was cut by 3 bases, the J end by 2 bases, with 12 bases between. The chain's CDR3 is CASSFLTGITDTQYF. The DNA read from the CDR3 is TGTGCCAGCAGCTTTCTAACGGGTATCACAGATACG. The variable domain in full, with the rest retrieved from reference TRBV7-2 and TRBJ2-3, is GAGVSQSPSNKVTEKGKDVELRCDPISGHTALYWYRQSLGQGLEFLIYFQGNSAPDKSGLPSDRFSAERTGGSVSTLTIQRTQQEDSAVYLCASSFLTGITDTQYFGPGTRLTVL.

There are many counts of this clone. The read terminates 3 residues before the CDR3 end, so the remaining end is supplied by the germline J gene. The rearrangement uses TRBV19 and TRBJ2-3; D uncertain. Germline lookup yields CDR1 LNHDA and CDR2 SQIVND (reference sequence). Trimming removed 1 base from V and 6 bases from J, with 5 bases in between. This CDR3 has 12 amino acids. This CDR3 is CASSIGGDTQYF. Partial CDR3 DNA: TGTGCCAGTAGTATAGGCGGTGATACG.

This clone was recorded many times. Read sequence stops 3 residues before the CDR3 end, and the germline J gene provides the missing end. This sequence joins TRBV20-1 and TRBJ2-5; 15 bases are a match to TRBD2. The CDR3 extends over 15 amino acids. Trimming took 6 bases from V and 5 from J; bases not matched to a gene: 7. The germline gives CDR1 DFQATT, CDR2 SNEGSKA (reference sequence). CDR3 sequence: CSATIGTSGRETQYF. CDR3 bases read: TGCAGTGCAACAATTGGGACTAGCGGGAGGGAGACC.

There are many counts of this clone. The observed sequence ends 3 residues before the CDR3 terminus, with the missing tail filled in from the germline J gene. V gene TRBV5-6 combines with J gene TRBJ2-1, with 10 bases aligning to TRBD2. CDR3 length equals 15 residues. Trimming removed 0 bases from V and 7 bases from J; junction bases left unmatched: 4. Germline CDR1 is SGHDT and CDR2 is YYEEEE. The DNA read from the CDR3 is TGTGCCAGCAGCTTGGAGGGACTAGCGATTAATGAG. Residues: CASSLEGLAINE. The full CDR3 is CASSLEGLAINEQFF. The full variable domain, in which reference TRBV5-6 and TRBJ2-1 provide the parts outside the CDR3, is DAGVTQSPTHLIKTRGQQVTLRCSPKSGHDTVSWYQQALGQGPQFIFQYYEEEERQRGNFPDRFSGHQFPNYSSELNVNALLLGDSALYLCASSLEGLAINEQFFGPGTRLTVL.

With respect to this clone: Coverage ceases 3 residues before the CDR3 finishes, and the germline J gene fills in the end. The chain uses TRBV19 and TRBJ1-3; D is undetermined. The CDR3 loop spans 15 amino acids. V was trimmed by 3 bases and J by 3 bases, leaving 12 bases between them. Germline assignment: CDR1 LNHDA and CDR2 SQIVND (reference sequence). The CDR3 sequence: CASSIVRHGGNTIYF. The covered CDR3 bases are TGTGCCAGTAGTATCGTCCGCCACGGTGGAAACACC.

There are many counts of this clone. The CDR3 extends 3 residues past the end of the read, so its final part is completed from the germline J gene. V and J are TRBV2 and TRBJ2-3; tentatively, D is TRBD2 (6 bases). Between the trimmed V and J ends, which lost 5 bases and 3 bases, there was a span of 15 bases. This CDR3 spans 15 amino acids. In germline, CDR1 is SNHLY, CDR2 FYNNEI. The DNA read from the CDR3 is TGTGCCAGCAGTAGCGGAGGGCCTCTGACAGATACG. It specifies CASSSGGPLTDT. The whole CDR3 reads CASSSGGPLTDTQYF.

Many counts were recorded for this clone. The observed sequence ends 3 residues before the CDR3 terminus, with the missing tail filled in from the germline J gene. The rearrangement links TRBV18 to TRBJ2-7, with TRBD2 as a possible D gene (6 bases). Germline V gene data show CDR1 as KGHSH and CDR2 as LQKENI. The CDR3 has 14 residues. Trimming removed 8 bases at V and 0 bases at J, with 14 bases between. CDR3: CASRTGTSSYEQYF. CDR3 DNA, as far as it was read: TGTGCCAGCCGGACCGGGACTTCCTCCTACGAG.

Note on this clone: The read finishes 3 residues shy of the CDR3 end, and the germline J gene is used to complete it. This chain connects TRBV30 to TRBJ2-1; the D is unclear. The V gene's germline CDR1 is GTSNPN and CDR2 SVGIG (reference sequence). CDR3 length: 15 amino acids. V shed 2 bases and J shed 9 bases, with 20 bases lying between them. The CDR3 loop reads CAWSPKVTLRVEQFF. The CDR3 bases that were read are TGTGCCTGGAGTCCCAAAGTGACCTTAAGGGTTGAG.

This clone was counted many times. Read coverage stops 3 residues before the CDR3 terminus; the germline J gene supplies the remainder. This chain uses TRBV19 with TRBJ2-2; 8 bases agree with TRBD1. Trimming cost V 0 bases and J 4 bases; bases outside gene matches: 4. CDR1 and CDR2 (germline): LNHDA, SQIVND (reference sequence). The CDR3 extends over 16 amino acids. The CDR3 loop reads CASSIERQGSTGELFF. The part of the CDR3 DNA that was read is TGTGCCAGTAGTATAGAAAGACAGGGGAGCACCGGGGAG.

This clone was seen at least ten times. The read falls 3 residues short of the CDR3 end, and the missing part is taken from the germline J gene. The chain employs TRBV18 and TRBJ1-4; no clear D. Trimming took 2 bases from V and 0 from J, leaving 13 bases between them. From germline, CDR1 is KGHSH and CDR2 LQKENI. There are 17 residues in the CDR3. The CDR3 region is CASSPLEQKSTNEKLFF. CDR3 bases read: TGTGCCAGCTCACCATTAGAACAGAAGTCAACTAATGAAAAA.

About this clone: The read stops 3 residues short of the end of the CDR3; the missing end is completed from the germline J gene. The chain is built from TRBV19 and TRBJ2-7; 11 positions match TRBD1. With V trimmed by 3 bases and J by 5 bases, 3 bases remained unmatched. The CDR3 loop spans 14 amino acids. Germline V gene data show CDR1 as LNHDA and CDR2 as SQIVND (reference sequence). The CDR3 bases that were read are TGTGCCAGTAGTATCGGACAGGGGGCAAACGAG. This translates into CASSIGQGANE. The CDR3 in its entirety is CASSIGQGANEQYF.

This clone was counted a few times. The read halts 3 residues ahead of the CDR3 end, with the missing end drawn from the germline J gene. The V call is TRBV19, the J call TRBJ2-3; 7 positions agree with TRBD2. CDR1 is LNHDA and CDR2 is SQIVND in the germline V gene (reference sequence). The junction had 11 bases not matched to a gene; V was cut back by 2 bases and J by 6 bases. CDR3 length: 16 residues. CDR3 protein: CASSIRAAGVADTQYF. The part of the CDR3 DNA that was read is TGTGCCAGTAGTATACGGGCGGCGGGAGTAGCTGATACG.

This clone was picked up many times. The DNA ends 3 residues before the CDR3 does, and the rest of the CDR3 is filled in from the germline J gene. The chain couples TRBV19 to TRBJ2-5, with 8 bases fitting TRBD2. Germline CDR1 LNHDA, CDR2 SQIVND (reference sequence). V shed 6 bases and J 1 base; nucleotides not matched to a gene: 16. The CDR3 length is 18 residues. CDR3 amino acids: CASSHPLYFAGGQETQYF. The CDR3 DNA, read in part, is TGTGCCAGTAGCCACCCCCTGTATTTTGCGGGAGGCCAAGAGACC. The whole variable domain, remainder taken from reference TRBV19 and TRBJ2-5, is DGGITQSPKYLFRKEGQNVTLSCEQNLNHDAMYWYRQDPGQGLRLIYYSQIVNDFQKGDIAEGYSVSREKKESFPLTVTSAQKNPTAFYLCASSHPLYFAGGQETQYFGPGTRLLVL.

The sample holds many counts of this clone. The missing CDR3 end, 3 residues past where the read stops, is filled in from the germline J gene. The chain has TRBV30 and TRBJ2-3; 9 bases line up with TRBD2. CDR1 GTSNPN and CDR2 SVGIG come from the germline V gene (reference sequence). V dropped 0 bases and J dropped 3; count of bases not matched to a gene: 7. This CDR3 has 16 residues. The CDR3 loop reads CAWSVGLAGVTDTQYF. CDR3 DNA (partial): TGTGCCTGGAGTGTAGGGTTAGCGGGAGTTACAGATACG.

This clone was seen many times. The CDR3 extends 3 residues past the end of the read, so its final part is completed from the germline J gene. The chain couples TRBV5-4 to TRBJ2-4; 8 nucleotides line up with TRBD1. Germline V CDR1 and CDR2: SGHNT, YYREEE (reference sequence). This CDR3 has 15 amino acids. After removal of 0 bases from V and 5 bases from J, the junction contained 4 bases not matched to a gene. The CDR3 bases that were read are TGTGCCAGCAGCTTGGAAGACAGGGGCGAAAACATT. Protein product: CASSLEDRGENI. The CDR3 in full is CASSLEDRGENIQYF.

There are many counts of this clone. The CDR3 extends 3 residues past the end of the read, so its final part is completed from the germline J gene. This chain uses TRBV7-2 with TRBJ2-5, with 10 bases identical to TRBD1. Losses at the gene ends were 4 bases for V and 5 bases for J; bases not matched to a gene: 7. This CDR3 region has 15 residues. Germline V gene data show CDR1 as SGHTA and CDR2 as FQGNSA. The sequenced CDR3 bases are TGTGCCAGCAGCTCCCCGACAGGGGGCAGCGAGACC. Translated, it gives CASSSPTGGSET. The CDR3 as a whole reads CASSSPTGGSETQYF.

This clone was seen at least ten times. The read is 3 residues too short to cover the CDR3 end, so that end is filled in from the germline J gene. The chain employs TRBV7-2 and TRBJ1-1; no clear D gene. Germline assignment: CDR1 SGHTA and CDR2 FQGNSA. The CDR3 covers 11 residues. The CDR3 is CASTQAGRAFF. CDR3 DNA (partial): TGTGCCAGCACCCAGGCGGGGAGA.

Note on this clone: The read stops 3 residues short of the end of the CDR3; the missing end is completed from the germline J gene. This chain joins TRBV6-2 or TRBV6-3 and TRBJ2-7; TRBD2 agrees at 7 bases. The CDR3 runs to 15 residues. Trimming took 6 bases from V and 3 from J; bases not matched to a gene: 11. CDR1 is MNHEY, CDR2 SVGEGT, per germline. The part of the CDR3 DNA that was read is TGTGCCAGCAGCTCTCGCGGGAGTTGGTTCTACGAG. Its protein is CASSSRGSWFYE. In full, the CDR3 is CASSSRGSWFYEQYF.

Comments on this clone: The read finishes 3 residues shy of the CDR3 end, and the germline J gene is used to complete it. The rearrangement uses TRBV5-1 and TRBJ2-7, with D uncertain. Trimming took 0 bases from V and 5 from J, leaving 3 bases between them. Germline V CDR1 and CDR2: SGHRS, YFSETQ. The CDR3 is 11 residues long. CDR3 sequence reads: CASSLGDEQYF. CDR3 bases read: TGCGCCAGCAGCTTGGGCGACGAG.

The sample holds many counts of this clone. The CDR3 end falls 3 residues outside the read, so it is completed with the germline J gene. This chain joins TRBV7-9 and TRBJ1-2; D not resolved. Germline lookup yields CDR1 SEHNR and CDR2 FQNEAQ (reference sequence). The ends were cut back, 2 bases at V and 2 bases at J, with 9 bases in the middle. This CDR3 region has 14 residues. CDR3 bases read: TGTGCCAGCAGCTTACACGCGGTAAACTATGGC. Its translation: CASSLHAVNYG. The complete CDR3 sequence is CASSLHAVNYGYTF.

This clone showed up many times. The part of the CDR3 DNA that was read is TGTGCCAGCAGCCGGGTGACTAGCGGGGACGCACTAGCCAAAAACATT. This translates into CASSRVTSGDALAKNI. In full, the CDR3 reads CASSRVTSGDALAKNIQYF. The genes are TRBV4-2 and TRBJ2-4, with TRBD2 identical over 11 bases. Read data end 3 residues before the CDR3 end; the end is taken from the germline J gene. This CDR3 spans 19 amino acids. The germline V gene encodes CDR1 LGHNA and CDR2 YNFKEQ. J lost 0 bases, V lost 4 bases, and 11 bases had no gene match.

Ten or more counts support this clone. The CDR3 end is not reached by the read, which stops 3 residues before it; the germline J gene fills it in. The chain is built from TRBV7-8 and TRBJ1-6, with D maybe TRBD1 (5 bases). Germline CDR1 reads SGHVS; CDR2 reads FQNEAQ. V was cut by 5 bases and J by 0 bases, with 17 bases left in between. CDR3 length: 18 amino acids. The CDR3 DNA, read in part, is TGTGCCAGCAGCGGGGGTGGGGGTAGCGGCTCCTATAATTCACCC. Protein: CASSGGGGSGSYNSP. The entire CDR3 reads CASSGGGGSGSYNSPLHF.

In this sample, this clone turned up many times. The CDR3 end lies 3 residues beyond the end of the read and is filled in from the germline J gene. The gene calls are TRBV6-1 and TRBJ2-5, with D uncertain. The germline V gene encodes CDR1 MNHNS and CDR2 SASEGT. The V gene lost 3 bases and the J gene lost 2 bases, with 7 bases spanning the gap. CDR3 length: 13 amino acids. CDR3 bases read: TGTGCCAGCAGTGAGTACTTACAAGAGACC. Translating gives CASSEYLQET. The CDR3 reads in full as CASSEYLQETQYF.

This clone was detected many times. The CDR3 end lies 3 residues beyond the end of the read and is filled in from the germline J gene. The V gene is TRBV7-2, the J gene TRBJ2-5; possibly TRBD2 for D (5 bases). CDR1 is SGHTA and CDR2 is FQGNSA in the germline V gene. The CDR3 runs 15 residues. V was trimmed by 1 base and J by 2 bases, leaving 11 bases between them. The CDR3: CASSLGRGRQETQYF. The covered CDR3 bases are TGTGCCAGCAGCTTAGGTCGGGGTCGACAAGAGACC. The variable domain in full, with the rest retrieved from reference TRBV7-2 and TRBJ2-5, is GAGVSQSPSNKVTEKGKDVELRCDPISGHTALYWYRQSLGQGLEFLIYFQGNSAPDKSGLPSDRFSAERTGGSVSTLTIQRTQQEDSAVYLCASSLGRGRQETQYFGPGTRLLVL.

This clone was seen repeatedly, ten times or more. From the germline J gene comes the end of the CDR3, since the read stops 3 residues before it. The chain carries TRBV6-2 or TRBV6-3 and TRBJ1-1; D unclear. The CDR3 runs to 14 residues. Germline CDR1 and CDR2: MNHEY and SVGEGT. The V end lost 6 bases, the J end lost 6 bases, and 17 bases lay between the germline ends. The CDR3 spells CASRTPTTDPEAFF. CDR3 DNA (partial): TGTGCCAGCAGGACCCCCACTACGGATCCTGAA.

By frequency in the sample, this clone is medium-sized. Coverage ceases 3 residues before the CDR3 finishes, and the germline J gene fills in the end. The J gene is TRBJ2-5, the V gene TRBV5-1; 10 bases fit TRBD2. This CDR3 region has 16 residues. Germline V gene lookup returns CDR1 SGHRS and CDR2 YFSETQ. The V segment lost 6 bases and the J segment 4 bases; nucleotides outside the gene matches: 12. Partial CDR3 DNA: TGCGCCAGCAACGTCGGGACTAGCGCGAGTGGAGAGACC. It yields the protein CASNVGTSASGET. The full CDR3 reads CASNVGTSASGETQYF.

This clone occurred many times. The observed sequence ends 3 residues before the CDR3 terminus, with the missing tail filled in from the germline J gene. The rearrangement joins TRBV6-2 or TRBV6-3 to TRBJ1-2, with D perhaps matching TRBD1 (6 bases). V shed 6 bases and J shed 1 base, with 15 bases lying between them. The CDR3 totals 15 residues. Per germline, CDR1 MNHEY and CDR2 SVGEGT. The DNA read from the CDR3 is TGTGCCAGCAGGGTCCTAGACAGGTTTAACTATGGC. It specifies CASRVLDRFNYG. The complete CDR3 protein is CASRVLDRFNYGYTF.

The sample holds many counts of this clone. This CDR3 reads CASSQEASGGADTQYF. The DNA read from the CDR3 is TGTGCCAGCAGCCAAGAGGCTAGCGGGGGGGCAGATACG. The V and J genes are TRBV4-2 and TRBJ2-3; 12 bases are a match to TRBD2. The read is 3 residues too short to cover the CDR3 end, so that end is filled in from the germline J gene. V lost 0 bases and J lost 4; bases outside the gene matches: 2. Per the germline V gene, CDR1 is LGHNA and CDR2 is YNFKEQ. CDR3 length equals 16 residues.